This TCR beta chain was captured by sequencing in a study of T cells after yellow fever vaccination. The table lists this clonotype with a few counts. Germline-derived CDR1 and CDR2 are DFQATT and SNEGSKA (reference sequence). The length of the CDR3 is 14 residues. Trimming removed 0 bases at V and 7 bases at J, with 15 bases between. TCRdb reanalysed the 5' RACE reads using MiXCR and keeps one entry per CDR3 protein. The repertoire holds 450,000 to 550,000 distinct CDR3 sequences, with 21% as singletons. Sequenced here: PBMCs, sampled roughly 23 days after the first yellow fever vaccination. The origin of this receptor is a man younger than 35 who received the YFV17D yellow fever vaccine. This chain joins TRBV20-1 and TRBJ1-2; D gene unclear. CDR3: CSARDRGDGSGYTF. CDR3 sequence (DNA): TGCAGTGCTAGAGATCGGGGTGATGGTAGTGGCTACACCTTC.